This T cell receptor (beta chain) came from a study of cytomegalovirus exposure and HLA in healthy donors. 13 Jbeta primers and 60 Vbeta primers were used for the PCR. Measured with immunoSEQ multiplex PCR; TCRdb has only the in-frame clones, and not every one. This table holds 200,000 or so clones, 75% to 85% found once. About this clone itself: One end of the junction does not line up with germline, which may come from a read error.

The receptor's source is a woman younger than 30 in good health and CMV-seropositive. The material sequenced was PBMCs.

CDR3 nucleotide sequence: TGTTCCAGCAGCTTAGTCGGAGGGCCCCTCGACGGCTACACCTTC. Amino acids: CSSSLVGGPLDGYTF. The chain links TRBV7-9 to TRBJ1-2; D call uncertain. The germline CDR1 and CDR2 sequences are SEHNR and FQNEAQ (reference sequence). The CDR3 covers 15 residues.